This TCR beta chain originates from a study of HIV-infected patients and healthy controls. Study-level points and caveats: Compared with untreated HIV+ repertoires, healthy controls showed roughly threefold more distinct CDR3s and higher Shannon diversity. Healthy controls carried many MAIT alpha-chain CDR3s, while HIV+ repertoires had few.

There are many counts of this clonotype. The antigen is undetermined. Germline V gene lookup returns CDR1 DFQATT and CDR2 SNEGSKA (reference sequence). V gave up 1 base and J gave up 3 bases, with 6 bases separating them. CDR3 length: 12 residues. Whole blood was used without fractionation, so all unsorted peripheral T cells were included. cDNA was made from roughly 470 ng RNA using alpha and beta constant primers. Alpha and beta chain libraries were made separately by chain-specific third strand synthesis with multiplexing indices. Each cDNA molecule was barcoded, and a single primer pair amplified each chain. A single record per CDR3 protein comes from TCRdb applying MiXCR to the 5' RACE reads. The data contain about 16,000 distinct CDR3 sequences, 9.4% of them seen just once; the ten biggest clones take up 5.1%.

The specimen was blood. The receptor was isolated from an adult in good health. V usage is TRBV20-1 and J usage is TRBJ2-5, with D possibly being TRBD1 or TRBD2 (5 bases each). CDR3 sequence reads: CSARGGKETQYF. DNA of the CDR3: TGCAGTGCTAGAGGGGGGAAAGAGACCCAGTACTTC.